The source of this TCR beta chain is a study of CD8 T cells in ankylosing spondylitis. Preparation of TCR beta libraries was done by quantitative 5'-RACE with molecular barcodes. TCRdb processed the 5' RACE reads anew with MiXCR; each CDR3 protein has one entry. This sample yields 250,000 or so distinct CDR3 sequences, of which roughly 10% are seen a single time; less than 3% belongs to the top ten. Study-level points and caveats: A TCR beta motif made of about eight highly homologous variants seemed typical of ankylosing spondylitis blood. Reactive arthritis synovial fluid and blood previously showed some of these motif variants. Relatively rare in peripheral blood, disease-linked clones were also CD8+.

This clonotype was detected ten times or more. What it binds is unknown. The CDR3 has 14 residues. V was shortened by 8 bases and J by 7 bases, with 15 bases between the two germline ends. This TCR derives from a male donor with ankylosing spondylitis or in good health (not recorded which). The genes are TRBV12-3 or TRBV12-4 and TRBJ1-6; no firm D call. Sequenced input: blood, either unsorted or a sorted T cell fraction (not recorded which). The CDR3 protein is CASCPGPPNSPLHF. The CDR3 DNA is TGTGCCAGCTGCCCTGGGCCCCCGAATTCACCCCTCCACTTT.